This T cell receptor beta chain was captured by sequencing in a study of early stage breast cancer tumors. Overall study: Among around 12 ER+/PR+/HER2- tumors, eight were ductal, four lobular. Average read coverage per sample was 7.5 to 10-fold.

Overall study results and limits: Tumors had about 2.6-fold higher T cell density than normal breast.

The CDR3 spans 15 residues. V was cut by 1 base and J by 5 bases, with 14 bases left in between. Germline-derived CDR1 and CDR2 are SEHNR and FQNEAQ (reference sequence). TCRdb's copy holds only in-frame clones and misses some; the assay was immunoSEQ multiplex PCR. This table holds 8,500 to 10,000 clones, around 79% found once. A remark on this clone: Its antigen is currently unknown.

The clonotype was recovered from a person between 35 and 49 years old with breast cancer. Sequenced sample: normal breast tissue next to the tumor. The chain joins TRBV7-9 to TRBJ2-5; TRBD2 might be the D (5 bases). The DNA for the CDR3 is TGTGCCAGCAGCTTAGAGGTGTCCAGAGGGGAGACCCAGTACTTC. Protein product: CASSLEVSRGETQYF.